Sequencing of this T cell receptor beta chain was carried out in a study of blood T cells in healthy people across ages. Study findings and constraints: Researchers judged that diversity estimates from one million T cells fell short of true values. The study found more naive CD4+ cells and higher diversity in long-lived than aged donors.

In the case of this clonotype: What it recognizes is unknown.

The second PCR ran about 6 to 12 cycles with a sample-barcoded 5' primer and J-beta primers. A tag from a template-switch adaptor with 12 random nucleotides marked each cDNA molecule. TCRdb re-called the 5' RACE reads through MiXCR, storing one row per CDR3 protein. The repertoire has about 1.4 million distinct CDR3 sequences, 59% of them found once; the top ten carry more than 6%. This receptor was obtained from a young man in good health. The source material was blood.

The CDR3 DNA reads TGTGCCAGCAGCTTACTGGGGGGTAATGAAGCTTTCTTT. Translation: CASSLLGGNEAFF. V and J are TRBV7-9 and TRBJ1-1; TRBD1 might be the D (5 bases). Germline V gene sequence: CDR1 SEHNR, CDR2 FQNEAQ (reference sequence). CDR3 size: 13 residues. Trimming pared 2 bases from V and 7 bases from J, leaving 11 bases between.